The next 22 T cell receptor beta chains were all read from a single sample in a study of identical twins. TCRdb re-called the 5' RACE reads with MiXCR, one entry per CDR3 protein. Among around 510,000 distinct CDR3 sequences listed, approximately 14% were seen once. These same data were also listed under a study on yellow fever vaccine responses in identical twins.

The sequenced material came from CD4+ T cells sorted from blood. These receptors all stem from a woman aged 18-29 years in good health.

The genes are TRBV27 and TRBJ2-1; possibly TRBD1 for D (5 bases). Germline V gene data show CDR1 as MNHEY and CDR2 as SMNVEV (reference sequence). The CDR3 sequence is 12 residues long. Deletions cut 0 bases from V and 9 bases from J, with 6 bases between. The CDR3 DNA is TGTGCCAGCAGTTTATCAGGGGTTGAGCAGTTCTTC. Its protein is CASSLSGVEQFF.

This clonotype was counted only a few times. The CDR3 coding sequence is TGCAGTGCTAGCCCGTCAGGGGTTCGGGCTGAAGCTTTCTTT. It is translated as CSASPSGVRAEAFF. The V call is TRBV20-1, the J call TRBJ1-1; a weak D match, TRBD1 (6 bases). Trimming left V 3 bases short and J 6 bases short, with 17 bases between. The CDR3 sequence is 14 residues long. The germline gives CDR1 DFQATT, CDR2 SNEGSKA (reference sequence).

This clonotype was observed at least ten times. The chain is built from TRBV5-1 and TRBJ1-2; tentatively, D is TRBD1 (5 bases). Germline CDR1 is SGHRS and CDR2 is YFSETQ. V dropped 0 bases and J dropped 4 bases, with 13 bases sitting between them. There are 15 residues in the CDR3. The CDR3 nucleotides are TGCGCCAGCAGCTTGGACGGGGGTATGAGCTATGGCTACACCTTC. Amino acid sequence: CASSLDGGMSYGYTF.

The V and J genes are TRBV29-1 and TRBJ2-3, with 14 bases that match TRBD2. Losses at the gene ends were 4 bases for V and 4 bases for J; bases not matched to a gene: 10. This CDR3 contains 17 residues. The germline gives CDR1 SQVTM, CDR2 ANQGSEA. CDR3 amino acids: CSVAGTSGSMGADTQYF. The CDR3 DNA reads as TGCAGCGTTGCCGGGACTAGCGGGAGCATGGGCGCAGATACGCAGTATTTT.

The gene calls are TRBV25-1 and TRBJ2-2; D not certain. The CDR3 totals 15 residues. Germline loops: CDR1 MGHDK, CDR2 SYGVNS. V lost 2 bases, J lost 5 bases, and 12 bases lay in between. The CDR3: CASSEGSVGTGELFF. CDR3 in DNA: TGTGCCAGCAGTGAAGGTAGTGTTGGGACCGGGGAGCTGTTTTTT.

This clonotype was seen a few times. The CDR3 DNA follows: TGTGCCAGCAGTTTACGGGGACAGGGGACCTACGAGCAGTACTTC. Its translation is CASSLRGQGTYEQYF. The V gene is TRBV12-3 or TRBV12-4, the J gene TRBJ2-7, with TRBD1 matching 10 bases. This CDR3 contains 15 residues. The V gene end was trimmed by 2 bases and the J gene end by 2 bases; junction bases not matched to a gene: 3.

The genes are TRBV11-2 and TRBJ2-3; 12 positions agree with TRBD1. The junction had 5 bases not matched to a gene; V was cut back by 2 bases and J by 5 bases. The CDR3 consists of 16 residues. CDR1 is SGHAT and CDR2 is FQNNGV in the germline V gene. CDR3 sequence: CASSLRGQGAGDTQYF. The CDR3 DNA reads as TGTGCCAGCAGCTTAAGGGGACAGGGGGCGGGAGATACGCAGTATTTT.

This clonotype appeared a few times. The chain combines TRBV25-1 with TRBJ2-7; D unclear. Trimming pared 2 bases from V and 2 bases from J, leaving 16 bases between. Germline CDR1 MGHDK, CDR2 SYGVNS. The length of the CDR3 is 16 residues. The CDR3 DNA follows: TGTGCCAGCAGTGAAATTGTCCCCCCGACCACCTACGAGCAGTACTTC. It encodes CASSEIVPPTTYEQYF.

This clonotype showed up just a few times. The gene calls are TRBV5-1 and TRBJ2-3; 8 positions agree with TRBD2. The CDR3 runs 17 residues. Losses at the gene ends were 0 bases for V and 5 bases for J; bases not matched to a gene: 11. CDR1 SGHRS and CDR2 YFSETQ come from the germline V gene. Here the CDR3 DNA reads TGCGCCAGCAGCTTGGCCGGCCAGCGGGGGCCAGAAGATACGCAGTATTTT. This encodes CASSLAGQRGPEDTQYF.

This clonotype was observed a few times. This chain joins TRBV7-9 and TRBJ1-1, with 7 positions matching TRBD1. The CDR3 has 17 residues. Germline CDR1 is SEHNR and CDR2 is FQNEAQ (reference sequence). With V trimmed by 1 base and J by 5 bases, 13 bases remained unmatched. For the CDR3, the DNA is TGTGCCAGCAGCTTAGAGGTATTCGAGGACAGGAGGACTGAAGCTTTCTTT. This codes for CASSLEVFEDRRTEAFF.

This sequence joins TRBV2 and TRBJ1-5; TRBD1 might be the D (6 bases). Germline V lookup: CDR1 SNHLY, CDR2 FYNNEI. Trimming took off 7 bases at V and 6 bases at J, with 16 bases between the two ends. The CDR3 has 14 residues. CDR3 bases: TGTGCCAGCAAGCAAGGGGGAAGGATTCAGCCCCAGCATTTT. This translates into CASKQGGRIQPQHF. The full variable domain, rest sourced from reference TRBV2 and TRBJ1-5, is EPEVTQTPSHQVTQMGQEVILRCVPISNHLYFYWYRQILGQKVEFLVSFYNNEISEKSEIFDDQFSVERPDGSNFTLKIRSTKLEDSAMYFCASKQGGRIQPQHFGDGTRLSIL.

A few counts support this clonotype. The chain has TRBV9 and TRBJ2-1; D is unresolved. Between the trimmed V and J ends, which lost 0 bases and 3 bases, there was a span of 4 bases. Per the germline V gene, CDR1 is SGDLS and CDR2 is YYNGEE. This CDR3 comprises 13 residues. The CDR3 DNA reads TGTGCCAGCAGCGTAGCGTACTACAATGAGCAGTTCTTC. This sequence encodes CASSVAYYNEQFF.

This clonotype was detected ten times or more. The J gene is TRBJ2-5, the V gene TRBV10-3; TRBD1 matches at 7 bases. The V gene end was trimmed by 7 bases and the J gene end by 4 bases; junction bases not matched to a gene: 6. This CDR3 contains 13 residues. Germline V gene data show CDR1 as ENHRY and CDR2 as SYGVKD. The CDR3 reads CAITYRGRETQYF. CDR3 DNA: TGTGCCATCACCTACAGGGGTAGAGAGACCCAGTACTTC.

The sample holds a few counts of this clonotype. The CDR3 region has the DNA TGCGCCAGCATCTACCACGAGCAGTACTTC. This translates into CASIYHEQYF. The V gene is TRBV5-1, the J gene TRBJ2-7; D is uncertain. V was shortened by 6 bases and J by 5 bases, with 6 bases between the two germline ends. Germline CDR1 is SGHRS and CDR2 is YFSETQ. The CDR3 is made up of 10 amino acids.

This chain links TRBV2 with TRBJ2-1; no clear D. Germline V lookup: CDR1 SNHLY, CDR2 FYNNEI. This CDR3 has 13 amino acids. The V end lost 4 bases, the J end lost 10 bases, and 14 bases lay between the germline ends. CDR3 residues: CASSVGRSGEQFF. The CDR3 region has the DNA TGTGCCAGCAGTGTAGGGCGAAGTGGGGAGCAGTTCTTC.

This clonotype showed up just a few times. V usage is TRBV12-3 or TRBV12-4 and J usage is TRBJ1-2; maybe TRBD1 (6 bases). V dropped 7 bases and J dropped 4 bases, with 19 bases sitting between them. This CDR3 spans 15 amino acids. The CDR3 loop is CASITSDRTSYGYTF. CDR3 sequence (DNA): TGTGCCAGCATTACTTCCGACAGGACCTCCTATGGCTACACCTTC.

There are a few counts of this clonotype. DNA of the CDR3: TGTGCCAGCAGCTTAGCCCCGGCAGGGCGAGCCAAAAACATTCAGTACTTC. Its translation: CASSLAPAGRAKNIQYF. The chain employs TRBV7-2 and TRBJ2-4, with D possibly being TRBD1 (5 bases). Looked up from germline, CDR1 is SGHTA and CDR2 is FQGNSA. CDR3 length equals 17 residues. Trimming cost V 0 bases and J 0 bases, with 12 bases left between them.

J is TRBJ2-7 and V is TRBV10-3; 8 positions match TRBD2. Germline assignment: CDR1 ENHRY and CDR2 SYGVKD. The CDR3 runs 14 residues. V shed 3 bases and J 6 bases; nucleotides not matched to a gene: 7. The CDR3 bases are TGTGCCATCAGTGACTCCCCGGGAGGGTCCGAGCAGTACTTC. Translation gives CAISDSPGGSEQYF.

The chain employs TRBV2 and TRBJ1-1, with 7 bases that match TRBD1. Germline V gives CDR1 SNHLY, CDR2 FYNNEI. V shed 6 bases, J shed 3 bases, and the junction held 4 bases outside the gene matches. The CDR3 has 13 amino acids. The CDR3 coding sequence is TGTGCCAGCAGGGCAGGGGGGGACACTGAAGCTTTCTTT. Its translation: CASRAGGDTEAFF.

Only one count was recorded for this clonotype. The chain joins TRBV7-3 to TRBJ1-5; D is unclear. This CDR3 comprises 13 residues. The germline V and J ends were trimmed by 5 bases and 6 bases, with 11 bases remaining between them. Germline CDR1 and CDR2: SGHTA and FQGTGA. CDR3 DNA: TGTGCCAGCAGCCCCGACGGCGGTCAGCCCCAGCATTTT. It translates to CASSPDGGQPQHF.

This clonotype was detected a few times. V usage is TRBV6-1 and J usage is TRBJ2-4; TRBD2 is a possible D gene (5 bases). With 10 bases removed from V and 0 bases from J, the gap between germline ends came to 10 bases. From germline, CDR1 is MNHNS and CDR2 SASEGT. CDR3 length: 13 residues. CDR3 coding DNA: TGTGCCACCACACTAGTAGCCAAAAACATTCAGTACTTC. This gives the protein CATTLVAKNIQYF.

Only a few counts were recorded for this clonotype. V usage is TRBV2 and J usage is TRBJ2-2; the D call may be TRBD1 or TRBD2 (5 bases each). There are 14 residues in the CDR3. The V and J ends lost 3 bases and 6 bases respectively, with 11 bases between them. Germline V gene sequence: CDR1 SNHLY, CDR2 FYNNEI. Here the CDR3 reads CASSDLRGAGELFF. The CDR3 nucleotides read TGTGCCAGCAGTGATTTAAGGGGAGCCGGGGAGCTGTTTTTT.